Listed below are T cell receptor beta chains from one sample, sequenced in a study of shared clonotypes between healthy human individuals. The method was immunoSEQ multiplex PCR; TCRdb's version includes in-frame clones alone and lacks a portion of them. The data show fewer than 1.6 million clones, approximately 98.5% seen once. Sequencing used naive CD4+ T cells sorted from blood. These receptors were collected from a man aged 25-45 years in good health. The conserved cysteine and the conserved F or W are not part of the CDR3 here. The order of the fields is J gene, V gene, CDR3 protein.

>TRBJ2-1|TRBV28
ASSSPSGLAVNEQF
>TRBJ2-3|TRBV18
ASSPIGLAGRSVQY
>TRBJ2-5|TRBV27
ASSLGVFAETQY
>TRBJ2-1|TRBV7-2
ASSLARPRGGHKQF
>TRBJ1-2|TRBV25-1
ASSEGTDYGYT
>TRBJ1-1|TRBV7-2
ASSLRTGAILNTEAF
>TRBJ1-5|TRBV19
ASSTGTVPNQPQH
>TRBJ1-2|TRBV5-1
ASSTGGSYGYT
>TRBJ2-7|TRBV7-2
ASSFFSYEQY
>TRBJ2-7|TRBV28
ASTFPTPPYEQY
>TRBJ1-1|TRBV4-1
ASYRGFGTEAF
>TRBJ1-2|TRBV4-1
ASSQEETVMLNGYT
>TRBJ1-4|TRBV7-9
ASSLQGEKLF
>TRBJ2-5|TRBV18
ASSRWTGGMRETQY
>TRBJ2-1|TRBV19
ASSIWLAGGYNEQF
>TRBJ2-1|TRBV7-2
ASSRAGGSYNEQF
>TRBJ1-1|TRBV28
ASSFWSFSGDRATEAF
>TRBJ2-3|TRBV6-4
ASSDSAGTQY
>TRBJ1-5|TRBV28
ASRSWGNSNQPQH
>TRBJ2-7|TRBV5-1
ASSSLAGPSYEQY
>TRBJ2-3|TRBV2
ASSPRTTRTDTQY
>TRBJ2-1|TRBV9
ASSESLGSRYNEQF
>TRBJ2-7|TRBV5-1
ASSLVGYEQY
>TRBJ2-1|TRBV9
ASSVASGSSSYNEQF
>TRBJ2-7|TRBV4-3
ASSQGPDLYEQY
>TRBJ2-7|TRBV28
ASSFAGQNSYEQY
>TRBJ1-3|TRBV4-1
ASSQEKRNSGNTIY
>TRBJ2-2|TRBV29-1
SVVGTGAVGELF
>TRBJ2-7|TRBV5-1
ASSFLTGTAYEQY
>TRBJ2-6|TRBV28
ASRNSGTGGANVLT
>TRBJ2-7|TRBV5-4
ASSFVDSRLYEQY
>TRBJ2-7|TRBV2
ASSDQWDEQY
>TRBJ2-1|TRBV7-9
ASSSGLGFNEQF
>TRBJ2-2|TRBV18
ASSPGLAGVTGELF
>TRBJ2-7|TRBV5-1
ASSLARTSYEQY
>TRBJ2-5|TRBV6-5
ASSYGQFRAQY
>TRBJ2-2|TRBV19
ASSLNRGAGELF
>TRBJ2-1|TRBV20-1
SVIKREEQF
>TRBJ2-7|TRBV11-2
ASSPPRGFSYEQY
>TRBJ2-1|TRBV27
ASSSPRGLSYNEQF
>TRBJ1-5|TRBV10-3
AISNDRENQPQH
>TRBJ1-2|TRBV5-4
ASRRVGQDYGYT
>TRBJ1-1|TRBV11-3
ASSPGGALNTEAF
>TRBJ2-7|TRBV19
ASSIQGFREQY
>TRBJ2-7|TRBV4-1
ASSQDPGLPYYEQY
>TRBJ2-7|TRBV27
ASSLQIYSYEQY
>TRBJ2-1|TRBV27
ASSPRWGGNYNEQF
>TRBJ2-1|TRBV9
ASSLGTAYNEQF
>TRBJ2-6|TRBV7-2
ASSLAGAAGANVLT
>TRBJ2-1|TRBV27
ASSLGGSLPSYNEQF
>TRBJ2-2|TRBV29-1
SADRGSTGELF
>TRBJ2-3|TRBV27
ASSLLSGLAGGADTQY